This TCR beta chain is drawn from a study of blood T cell repertoires in COVID-19 (dated by TCRdb to about 2020). Regarding the study in general: Collaborator samples came from the United States, Italy and Spain and covered acute and convalescent phases of COVID-19. The samples were drawn from the first 160 participants of the ongoing ImmuneRACE study and from some 1,300 subjects provided by 6 global collaborators. The repertoires were released in a freely available public database intended as a resource for research on the immune response to SARS-CoV-2. The sample metadata nearly always contained a de-identified subject ID, COVID-19 status, age in years and sex. The dataset comprised deeply sampled blood TCRbeta repertoires from subjects exposed to, actively infected with, or recovered from COVID-19. HLA class I and class II types, where available, came from metadata supplied by the sample provider rather than from assay-based typing. The prospective study material was composed of cDNA or gDNA derived from T cells, B-cell-depleted T cells, or PBMCs. Study-wide conclusions, independent of this receptor: The amount of clinical and demographic metadata varied by source and participant and was provided uncurated.

The CDR3 numbers 18 residues from cysteine through phenylalanine. The entry retains the CDR3 DNA only, 54 bases that are in frame from base 1. Sequences SGHVS (CDR1) and FQNEAQ (CDR2) are obtained from the germline V gene. The V end loses 5 bases and the J end loses 1 base, and a stretch of 23 bases separates them. Collaborating institutions collected whole blood in K2EDTA tubes following their own protocols. For TCRbeta analysis, collaborator samples were shipped as frozen whole blood, as isolated PBMCs, or as DNA extracted from either sample type. On this clone itself: Its antigen is unknown. Base qualities are not at hand, and no much larger clone is one base apart.

The immunoSEQ Assay, a bias-controlled multiplex PCR, was used to amplify TCRbeta CDR3 regions from genomic DNA. The authors processed their data as follows. The number of nucleated cells in each sample was estimated by amplification of reference gene primers within the assay. Sequence reads were collapsed and filtered to measure the absolute abundance of every unique TCRbeta CDR3 rearrangement. Productive Simpson clonality was computed per sample as the square root of Simpson's diversity index over productive rearrangements. TCRdb took this table from immuneACCESS and kept in-frame rearrangements with V and J called. Such tables lack part of the clones; where checked against another copy, unresolved V genes explain under half of the gap, and the rest is unexplained. V, J and clone size reflect that table, while D and trimming were determined from the DNA. Within this sample are about 41,000 clones, with just under 85% of them counted one time only. The ten largest clones add up to 2% to 3% of the sample.

The sequenced sample was peripheral blood. In this chain, TRBV7-8 is recombined with TRBJ1-1; a tentative D call is TRBD1 (6 bases match). This TCR derives from a woman aged 60-70 years with acute or convalescent COVID-19. The bases are TGTGCCAGCAGCGCAACACCCTGGGACATCTTGAAGAACACTGAAGCTTTCTTT. It codes for CASSATPWDILKNTEAFF.